This paragraph covers one TCR beta chain sequence. Unmatched junction bases numbered 5, after V lost 6 bases and J lost 8 bases. There are 12 residues in the CDR3. In germline, CDR1 is LNHDA, CDR2 SQIVND (reference sequence). Libraries were prepared by immunoSEQ multiplex PCR; TCRdb keeps only in-frame clonotypes and omits some of them. The profile shows 100,000 to 120,000 clones, roughly 92% of them singletons. This sample stems from a study of siplizumab effects on memory and regulatory T cells. The source is a human donor in good health. This chain connects TRBV19 to TRBJ1-1, with 8 nucleotides matching TRBD1. The sample comprised CD4+ T cells sorted from blood. CDR3 in amino acids: CASSTGDREAFF. The DNA for the CDR3 is TGTGCCAGTAGCACAGGGGACAGGGAAGCTTTCTTT.